This T cell receptor beta chain derives from a study of vaccination and CD4 T cells after COVID-19 (dated by TCRdb to between 2022 and 2023). Regarding the study in general: Six males and four females were included in the convalescent cohort, with two Hispanic individuals, seven Caucasians, two Asians and one multiracial person represented. Control cultures received a CEFX viral epitope pool as the positive control, an HIV-1 Nef peptide pool as the negative control, or no peptide. Culture stimuli were overlapping spike peptide pools from SARS-CoV-2 and from the common cold coronaviruses HCoV-NL63, HCoV-OC43 and HCoV-229E. Each participant got two doses of either the Pfizer-BioNTech BNT162b2 vaccine (n=8) or the Moderna mRNA-1273 vaccine (n=2). The spike-specific CD4+ TCR repertoire was compared before and after mRNA vaccination in fewer than eleven COVID-19 convalescent patients and a handful of infection-naive healthy vaccine recipients. Post-COVID blood samples from convalescent patients were collected a median of 101 days after diagnosis, with a range of 35 to 161 days. Post-vaccine blood samples were collected a median of about 72 days after the second vaccine dose, ranging from about 13 to 241 days. General findings and caveats noted by the study authors: The median number of SARS-CoV-2-reactive clonotypes rose from 21 after infection to around 40 after vaccination, but the change was not significant. Among the post-vaccine SARS-CoV-2-reactive clones in convalescent patients, a median around 90% showed up only after vaccination, which suggests vaccine-specific priming. The study included relatively few convalescent patients and did not analyze early timepoints after natural infection. Of the vaccine-specific clones found in convalescent patients, nearly all (304 of 307) were mono-reactive for SARS-CoV-2 spike instead of being cross-reactive with common cold coronaviruses.

The meaning of the sample's treatment or condition label: approximately 10-day PBMC culture with coronavirus spike peptide pools or control peptides (ViraFEST assay). The ViraFEST assay, used in the study, expanded antigen-specific T cells with peptide pools and then identified the expanded clonotypes through TCR sequencing. Negative nucleocapsid antibody tests taken both before and after vaccination confirmed that the healthy vaccine recipients had no prior SARS-CoV-2 infection. Each well held more than 1.5 million PBMCs cultured in IMDM containing roughly 5% human AB serum and around 10 IU/ml IL-2, with 10 ug/ml peptide pools added. Half of the culture medium was replaced with fresh IL-2-containing medium on days 3 and 7. After 10 days of culture, CD4+ T cells were isolated by negative selection using the EasySep CD4+ T cell isolation kit. Ficoll-Paque Plus gradient centrifugation was used to isolate PBMCs from whole blood, and the isolated PBMCs were then either used fresh or cryopreserved at -140C. Each culture condition was generally run in triplicate wells.

This clonotype appeared a few times. Its antigen is not yet known. No much larger clone exists at a distance of one base, and base qualities are not known. Library generation was performed with PCR. At the Johns Hopkins FTIC core, DNA from the cultured CD4+ T cells underwent TCR sequencing with the Oncomine TCR Beta short-read assay. The QIAamp micro DNA kit was used to extract genomic DNA from the cultured CD4+ T cells. Oncomine TCR Beta libraries from cultured CD4+ T cells were pooled with unique dual indexes and sequenced on an Illumina iSeq 100. The paper's processing steps were these. Non-productive sequences were filtered out, and CDR3s that did not start with C, did not end with F or W, or were shorter than 7 amino acids were discarded. Antigen-specific clonotypes were identified with the MANAFEST web application by comparing peptide-stimulated wells with reference and other culture wells. To be called positive, a clone needed an FDR below 0.05, an odds ratio above 5, and a productive frequency above 0.1% in at least two of three replicate wells. A clonotype was classed as cross-reactive if the clonotype showed significant expansion both in SARS-CoV-2 spike wells and in at least one common cold coronavirus spike condition. Using R version 3.6.1, CDR3 homology was evaluated through Levenshtein distances (stringdist) along with unrooted phylogenetic trees (ape). The raw public data were reprocessed by TCRdb itself: fastp quality trimming at Q25, MiXCR clonotype calling, in-frame beta chains only. CDR3 protein sequences are deduplicated, and each keeps its most common genes and DNA. TCRdb assigned the V and J calls; the authors' analysis was not used. This sample lists almost 20,000 distinct CDR3 sequences; roughly two fifths were detected once. About 28% of the sample comes from the top ten.

The TCR originated in a human donor who received a COVID-19 vaccine. The specimen comprised CD4+ T cells from blood, cultured in vitro, sampled before SARS-CoV-2 vaccination.

Here the CDR3 is given as CASSRGEANEQYF. The nucleotides are TGTGCCAGCAGCCGGGGGGAGGCGAACGAGCAGTACTTC. The V and J segments used are TRBV11-3 and TRBJ2-1; 7 bases in the junction line up with TRBD2. Matching the DNA end better, TRBJ2-7 makes the J call doubtful. From a lookup of the germline V gene, CDR1 and CDR2 are SGHNT and YENEEA. The CDR3 starts with the cysteine, ends with the phenylalanine, and has 13 residues. Solely the CDR3 DNA is kept, with 39 bases framed from the first base.